Here is one TCR beta chain with its context. The data were obtained in a study of control samples from healthy donors and cancer patients. The data were produced by immunoSEQ multiplex PCR, yet TCRdb's version contains in-frame clones alone and is incomplete. The data contain some 67,000 clones, just under 90% of them singletons. The sequence came from a man between 60 and 75 years old with lung cancer. The sequenced sample was PBMCs.

Here the CDR3 DNA reads TGTGCCAGCAGCGTAGGGGGGACAGGGCAGCCCCAGCATTTT. Residues: CASSVGGTGQPQHF. The chain recombines TRBV9 with TRBJ1-5; TRBD1 aligns across 9 bases. The CDR3 spans 14 residues. Germline V gene data show CDR1 as SGDLS and CDR2 as YYNGEE. The J segment lost 7 bases and the V segment lost 0 bases, leaving 2 bases of the junction unmatched.